Included here is one TCR beta chain sequence, with context. Its antigen is unknown. CDR1 is SGHTA and CDR2 is FQGNSA in the germline V gene. The CDR3 spans 15 residues. Trimming cost V 1 base and J 2 bases, with 11 bases left between them. One entry per CDR3 protein, called by TCRdb with MiXCR from the 5' RACE reads. The table has under 550,000 distinct CDR3 sequences, about 24% seen once. This specimen belongs to a study of CD8 T cells in ankylosing spondylitis. General study results and limits: Roughly eight highly homologous variants made up a TCR beta motif that seemed to typify ankylosing spondylitis blood.

V gene TRBV7-2 combines with J gene TRBJ1-2, with D maybe TRBD1 (5 bases). The clonotype comes from a male donor with ankylosing spondylitis. Sample: blood, either unsorted or a sorted T cell fraction (not recorded which). For the CDR3, the DNA is TGTGCCAGCAGCTTAGTGACGGGACCCAACTATGGCTACACCTTC. This sequence encodes CASSLVTGPNYGYTF.